This is a list of T cell receptor beta chains from one sample in a study of beta chain features in type 1 diabetes. This table comes from immunoSEQ multiplex PCR, and its TCRdb copy is limited to in-frame clones, with some not included. The sample contains 350,000 or so clones, 15% to 20% of which appear only once. Material: naive CD4+ T cells from blood. The origin of the receptors is a woman under 30 in good health. Both conserved end residues are part of each CDR3.

V gene: TRBV4-1
J gene: TRBJ1-5
CDR3 protein: CASSQSLARDNQPQHF

V gene: TRBV4-1
J gene: TRBJ2-7
CDR3 protein: CASSQATGARTYEQYF

V gene: TRBV7-9
J gene: TRBJ1-5
CDR3 protein: CASSLDRANQPQHF

V gene: TRBV2
J gene: TRBJ2-5
CDR3 protein: CASQDTGGETQYF

V gene: TRBV4-3
J gene: TRBJ1-1
CDR3 protein: CASSQDGQMNTEAFF

V gene: TRBV30
J gene: TRBJ1-1
CDR3 protein: CAWNQGNTEAFF

V gene: TRBV7-3
J gene: TRBJ2-3
CDR3 protein: CASSPGRRGDTQYF

V gene: TRBV7-9
J gene: TRBJ2-2
CDR3 protein: CASSRLVTSYLNTRELFF

V gene: TRBV18
J gene: TRBJ2-1
CDR3 protein: CASSPRNAGGTPNEQFF

V gene: TRBV10-3
J gene: TRBJ2-7
CDR3 protein: CAISGREDEQYF

V gene: TRBV30
J gene: TRBJ2-5
CDR3 protein: CAWSVVIGGGGETQYF

V gene: TRBV5-1
J gene: TRBJ1-2
CDR3 protein: CASSASTGGAGYTF

V gene: TRBV30
J gene: TRBJ2-3
CDR3 protein: CAWSVGGSTDTQYF

V gene: TRBV18
J gene: TRBJ2-1
CDR3 protein: CASSPRTGSRYNEQFF

V gene: TRBV2
J gene: TRBJ2-5
CDR3 protein: CARGVEETQYF

V gene: TRBV29-1
J gene: TRBJ1-2
CDR3 protein: CSVDAGNYGYTF

V gene: TRBV5-1
J gene: TRBJ2-2
CDR3 protein: CASSQGHGTGELFF

V gene: TRBV4-2
J gene: TRBJ2-7
CDR3 protein: CASSRLVSPEQYF

V gene: TRBV7-2
J gene: TRBJ2-7
CDR3 protein: CASSFDRASGEQYF

V gene: TRBV29-1
J gene: TRBJ1-2
CDR3 protein: CSVETGNYGYTF

V gene: TRBV5-1
J gene: TRBJ1-1
CDR3 protein: CASSAGGTEAFF

V gene: TRBV6-5
J gene: TRBJ2-3
CDR3 protein: CASSLAISTDTQYF

V gene: TRBV7-3
J gene: TRBJ2-1
CDR3 protein: CASSTSEAEQFF

V gene: TRBV9
J gene: TRBJ2-7
CDR3 protein: CASSEGGSSYEQYF

V gene: TRBV7-9
J gene: TRBJ1-5
CDR3 protein: CASSQADQPQHF

V gene: TRBV7-3
J gene: TRBJ2-2
CDR3 protein: CASSLTVRGTGELFF

V gene: TRBV30
J gene: TRBJ2-5
CDR3 protein: CACGGEMLETQYF

V gene: TRBV4-1
J gene: TRBJ2-3
CDR3 protein: CASRLSGGITDTQYF

V gene: TRBV5-1
J gene: TRBJ1-2
CDR3 protein: CASSLATGDGYTF

V gene: TRBV7-2
J gene: TRBJ2-5
CDR3 protein: CASSLARGLGGETQYF

V gene: TRBV11-2
J gene: TRBJ2-1
CDR3 protein: CASRASSSNEQFF

V gene: TRBV5-1
J gene: TRBJ1-2
CDR3 protein: CASSLSGGGYTF

V gene: TRBV14
J gene: TRBJ2-3
CDR3 protein: CASSLLTADTQYF

V gene: TRBV11-2
J gene: TRBJ1-1
CDR3 protein: CASRARGREAFF

V gene: TRBV6-6
J gene: TRBJ1-1
CDR3 protein: CASKKTGRTFF

V gene: TRBV30
J gene: TRBJ2-3
CDR3 protein: CASGPGQGTDTQYF

V gene: TRBV6-5
J gene: TRBJ1-6
CDR3 protein: CASSLQGFGSPLHF

V gene: TRBV5-1
J gene: TRBJ2-5
CDR3 protein: CASSLTATIAGQETQYF

V gene: TRBV15
J gene: TRBJ1-5
CDR3 protein: CATSRDQGGNQPQHF

V gene: TRBV5-1
J gene: TRBJ2-3
CDR3 protein: CASSPGTRAYLTDTQYF

V gene: TRBV5-4
J gene: TRBJ1-1
CDR3 protein: CASSPGYDTEAFF

V gene: TRBV7-2
J gene: TRBJ2-7
CDR3 protein: CASSLRDRDLNEQYF

V gene: TRBV18
J gene: TRBJ1-3
CDR3 protein: CASSPNGQGNTIYF

V gene: TRBV4-1
J gene: TRBJ2-5
CDR3 protein: CASSRLAGIPQETQYF

V gene: TRBV7-9
J gene: TRBJ2-1
CDR3 protein: CASSLVADEQFF

V gene: TRBV7-9
J gene: TRBJ2-5
CDR3 protein: CASSPPGLAVQETQYF

V gene: TRBV7-2
J gene: TRBJ2-7
CDR3 protein: CASSHSYEQYF

V gene: TRBV2
J gene: TRBJ2-3
CDR3 protein: CASSGLAGLTDTQYF

V gene: TRBV2
J gene: TRBJ1-5
CDR3 protein: CASNGRRSNQPQHF

V gene: TRBV14
J gene: TRBJ2-3
CDR3 protein: CASSQLVTSTDTQYF

V gene: TRBV30
J gene: TRBJ2-2
CDR3 protein: CAWSVTPGELFF